These 23 T cell receptor beta chains came from one sample sequenced in a study of PD-1 blockade in classical Hodgkin lymphoma. Documented time point: newly diagnosed, previously untreated cHL patient sample. Produced via immunoSEQ multiplex PCR; TCRdb's table is partial and in-frame only. The data show some 70,000 clones, with over 90% seen just once and approximately 2.5% held by the top ten. Sequenced: peripheral blood mononuclear cells (PBMCs). Receptors originate from a human donor with classical Hodgkin lymphoma.

The chain recombines TRBV11-3 with TRBJ2-1; D is unresolved. The CDR3 has 13 residues. Trimming removed 1 base from V and 5 bases from J, with 6 bases in between. Germline CDR1 and CDR2: SGHNT and YENEEA. The CDR3 sequence is CASSLASNNEQFF. CDR3 coding DNA: TGTGCCAGCAGCTTAGCCAGCAACAATGAGCAGTTCTTC.

V and J are TRBV10-1 and TRBJ2-3; D possibly corresponds to TRBD2 (6 bases). Germline CDR1 is WNHNN and CDR2 is SYGVQD (reference sequence). The ends were cut back, 5 bases at V and 4 bases at J, with 19 bases in the middle. The CDR3 consists of 16 residues. CDR3: CASSPARRVLPDTQYF. The CDR3, as DNA: TGCGCCAGCAGTCCTGCCAGGAGGGTTCTCCCAGATACGCAGTATTTT.

A few counts support this clone. The chain couples TRBV2 to TRBJ1-2; 9 nucleotides match TRBD1. J was trimmed by 4 bases and V by 8 bases; bases with no gene match: 5. CDR1 and CDR2 from the germline V gene are SNHLY and FYNNEI. This CDR3 spans 13 amino acids. Here the CDR3 DNA reads TGTGCCAGCGGGCGGGACAGGGCCTATGGCTACACCTTC. Translated: CASGRDRAYGYTF.

This clone was detected only a few times. CDR3 sequence (DNA): TGTGCCAGCAGCTTAGGACTAGTGGGGAACACAGATACGCAGTATTTT. Translating it yields CASSLGLVGNTDTQYF. This chain uses TRBV11-3 with TRBJ2-3; a possible D gene is TRBD2 (6 bases). Trimming pared 1 base from V and 2 bases from J, leaving 13 bases between. This CDR3 comprises 16 residues. Germline CDR1 and CDR2: SGHNT and YENEEA.

This rearrangement joins TRBV7-9 to TRBJ2-5; D may correspond to TRBD1 or TRBD2 (5 bases each). Germline CDR1 reads SEHNR; CDR2 reads FQNEAQ (reference sequence). Trimming removed 11 bases from V and 7 bases from J, with 14 bases in between. The CDR3 totals 11 residues. CDR3 nucleotides: TGTGCCGCACAGGATGAGGGGACCCAGTACTTC. Amino acids: CAAQDEGTQYF. The full variable domain, its missing parts supplied by reference TRBV7-9 and TRBJ2-5, is DTGVSQNPRHKITKRGQNVTFRCDPISEHNRLYWYRQTLGQGPEFLTYFQNEAQLEKSRLLSDRFSAERPKGSFSTLEIQRTEQGDSAMYLCAAQDEGTQYFGPGTRLLVL.

The rearrangement uses TRBV5-4 and TRBJ2-2; no clear D. Trimming shortened V by 1 base and J by 1 base, and 11 bases separated the two germline ends. Germline V gene data show CDR1 as SGHNT and CDR2 as YYREEE (reference sequence). The CDR3 has 16 amino acids. This CDR3 is CASSLFWQQNTGELFF. The CDR3 DNA reads as TGTGCCAGCAGCTTGTTTTGGCAGCAGAACACCGGGGAGCTGTTTTTT.

V usage is TRBV6-5 and J usage is TRBJ2-1; TRBD2 matches 9 bases. J lost 0 bases, V lost 6 bases, and 3 bases had no gene match. The CDR3 totals 15 residues. Germline assignment: CDR1 MNHEY and CDR2 SVGAGI. The CDR3 DNA is TGTGCCAGCAGACTAGCGGGCCCCTCCTACAATGAGCAGTTCTTC. Amino acids: CASRLAGPSYNEQFF.

The chain couples TRBV18 to TRBJ1-4; D remains ambiguous. The CDR3 length is 12 residues. Germline-derived CDR1 and CDR2 are KGHSH and LQKENI. With 3 bases removed from V and 8 bases from J, the gap between germline ends came to 7 bases. The CDR3 here is CASSPREEKLFF. The CDR3, as DNA: TGTGCCAGCTCACCGCGTGAGGAAAAACTGTTTTTT. The full variable domain, with the rest looked up from reference TRBV18 and TRBJ1-4, is NAGVMQNPRHLVRRRGQEARLRCSPMKGHSHVYWYRQLPEEGLKFMVYLQKENIIDESGMPKERFSAEFPKEGPSILRIQQVVRGDSAAYFCASSPREEKLFFGSGTQLSVL.

This clone has just one count. V is TRBV28 and J is TRBJ2-1, with D possibly TRBD2 on 5 matching bases. The ends were cut back, 7 bases at V and 12 bases at J, with 25 bases in the middle. Per the germline V gene, CDR1 is MDHEN and CDR2 is SYDVKM. The CDR3 runs to 15 residues. The CDR3 loop reads CASKTGLTPFPLQFF. The CDR3 DNA follows: TGTGCCAGCAAGACCGGACTTACACCTTTCCCCCTGCAGTTCTTC. Variable domain in full (rest from reference TRBV28 and TRBJ2-1): DVKVTQSSRYLVKRTGEKVFLECVQDMDHENMFWYRQDPGLGLRLIYFSYDVKMKEKGDIPEGYSVSREKKERFSLILESASTNQTSMYLCASKTGLTPFPLQFFGPGTRLTVL.

This chain joins TRBV6-1 and TRBJ2-1; no firm D call. V was trimmed by 7 bases and J by 7 bases, leaving 17 bases between them. Germline CDR1 MNHNS, CDR2 SASEGT. The CDR3 has 14 amino acids. CDR3 coding DNA: TGTGCCAGCACCCGGGTGGGCTTGGGAAATGAGCAGTTCTTC. Translation: CASTRVGLGNEQFF.

This sequence joins TRBV9 and TRBJ2-1; 8 bases are a match to TRBD1. CDR1 and CDR2 (germline): SGDLS, YYNGEE. The V and J ends lost 4 bases and 1 base, in that order; junction bases with no gene match: 4. CDR3 length: 15 residues. The CDR3 region has the DNA TGTGCCAGCAGCCCAGGGGGCGATTCCTACAATGAGCAGTTCTTC. Its protein is CASSPGGDSYNEQFF. The variable domain in full, with the rest retrieved from reference TRBV9 and TRBJ2-1, is DSGVTQTPKHLITATGQRVTLRCSPRSGDLSVYWYQQSLDQGLQFLIQYYNGEERAKGNILERFSAQQFPDLHSELNLSSLELGDSALYFCASSPGGDSYNEQFFGPGTRLTVL.

The table lists this clone with a count of one. As DNA, the CDR3 is TGCGCCAGCAGCTTTACCAATGAGCAGTTCTTC. It encodes CASSFTNEQFF. The chain joins TRBV5-1 to TRBJ2-1, with D unresolved. V lost 2 bases and J 6 bases, leaving 3 bases between the germline ends. In germline, CDR1 is SGHRS, CDR2 YFSETQ. The length of the CDR3 is 11 residues.

The rearrangement joins TRBV7-2 to TRBJ2-7; 10 bases fit TRBD1. The CDR3 covers 14 residues. V lost 5 bases, J lost 7 bases, and 8 bases stayed unmatched. Germline V gene data show CDR1 as SGHTA and CDR2 as FQGNSA. For the CDR3, the DNA is TGTGCCAGCAGCCCTGGGACAGGGGCTAGGGAGCAGTACTTC. Translation gives CASSPGTGAREQYF.

The chain carries TRBV5-5 and TRBJ1-1; D uncertain. CDR1 is SGHKS and CDR2 is YYEKEE in the germline V gene (reference sequence). Trimming took off 4 bases at V and 4 bases at J, with 17 bases between the two ends. This CDR3 comprises 15 residues. As DNA, the CDR3 is TGTGCCAGCAGCCACGGACCTGCGCTTTCCACTGAAGCTTTCTTT. It translates to CASSHGPALSTEAFF.

This chain links TRBV9 with TRBJ2-7; a weak D match, TRBD2 (6 bases). V shed 0 bases and J shed 7 bases, with 17 bases lying between them. This CDR3 has 15 amino acids. Germline loops: CDR1 SGDLS, CDR2 YYNGEE. In DNA form, the CDR3 reads TGTGCCAGCAGCGTAGGGGCTAGCGAGGTGAGAGAGCAGTACTTC. This translates into CASSVGASEVREQYF. Supplemented by reference TRBV9 and TRBJ2-7, the full variable domain reads DSGVTQTPKHLITATGQRVTLRCSPRSGDLSVYWYQQSLDQGLQFLIQYYNGEERAKGNILERFSAQQFPDLHSELNLSSLELGDSALYFCASSVGASEVREQYFGPGTRLTVT.

J is TRBJ1-3 and V is TRBV10-3; unclear D gene. From germline, CDR1 is ENHRY and CDR2 SYGVKD. V shed 3 bases and J shed 2 bases, with 11 bases lying between them. The CDR3 runs to 15 residues. CDR3 DNA sequence: TGTGCCATCAGTGACAGGTCCTTGGCTGGAAACACCATATATTTT. Translation gives CAISDRSLAGNTIYF.

The J gene is TRBJ1-1, the V gene TRBV6-5; TRBD1 matches 7 bases. The ends lost 6 bases at V and 10 bases at J; junction bases unmatched: 11. The CDR3 consists of 13 residues. CDR1 MNHEY and CDR2 SVGAGI come from the germline V gene. The DNA of the CDR3 is TGTGCCAGCAGCCCTTCAGGGGGGAGGATAGCTTTCTTT. This codes for CASSPSGGRIAFF.

This chain links TRBV7-9 with TRBJ1-6; TRBD1 might be the D (6 bases). The CDR3 runs to 18 residues. CDR1 and CDR2 (germline): SEHNR, FQNEAQ (reference sequence). Trimming took off 4 bases at V and 1 base at J, with 17 bases between the two ends. CDR3 DNA: TGTGCCAGCAGCTCGGACAGTCAAGAAGGATCCTATAATTCACCCCTCCACTTT. Translating it yields CASSSDSQEGSYNSPLHF.

Only one count was recorded for this clone. The chain is built from TRBV27 and TRBJ1-1; D remains ambiguous. The CDR3 contains 13 residues. Germline CDR1 MNHEY, CDR2 SMNVEV (reference sequence). Trimming left V 2 bases short and J 6 bases short, with 10 bases between. DNA of the CDR3: TGTGCCAGCAGTTTAAGGGTGGGCGCTGAAGCTTTCTTT. It specifies CASSLRVGAEAFF.

V and J are TRBV9 and TRBJ2-3; perhaps TRBD1 as D (6 bases). This CDR3 is built from 15 residues. CDR1 and CDR2 from the germline V gene are SGDLS and YYNGEE. The ends were cut back, 2 bases at V and 5 bases at J, with 15 bases in the middle. The CDR3 loop is CASSVSGANIDTQYF. In DNA, the CDR3 is TGTGCCAGCAGCGTGTCAGGGGCGAATATAGATACGCAGTATTTT.

The chain links TRBV21-1 to TRBJ2-5; no check of the table's D call, TRBD2, against the DNA was made. TRBV21-1 is an annotated pseudogene. This CDR3 contains 17 residues. The CDR3 is CASTLLTSGEPEETQYF. In nucleotides, the CDR3 is TGTGCCAGCACCCTATTGACTAGCGGAGAGCCGGAGGAGACCCAGTACTTC.

This clone was seen just once. The chain uses TRBV10-3 and TRBJ2-3; no firm D call. Germline V gives CDR1 ENHRY, CDR2 SYGVKD. Trimming took 7 bases from V and 7 from J, leaving 15 bases between them. The CDR3 length is 13 residues. The CDR3 here is CAIMTSGGNTQYF. CDR3 nucleotide sequence: TGTGCCATCATGACATCGGGTGGAAATACGCAGTATTTT.

V and J are TRBV4-2 and TRBJ1-2, with TRBD1 matching over 7 bases. The V gene end was trimmed by 0 bases and the J gene end by 7 bases; junction bases not matched to a gene: 8. This CDR3 is built from 15 residues. Germline V gene sequence: CDR1 LGHNA, CDR2 YNFKEQ. As DNA, the CDR3 is TGTGCCAGCAGCCAAGATCCAGGGGGGATGGGTGGCTACACCTTC. It codes for CASSQDPGGMGGYTF.